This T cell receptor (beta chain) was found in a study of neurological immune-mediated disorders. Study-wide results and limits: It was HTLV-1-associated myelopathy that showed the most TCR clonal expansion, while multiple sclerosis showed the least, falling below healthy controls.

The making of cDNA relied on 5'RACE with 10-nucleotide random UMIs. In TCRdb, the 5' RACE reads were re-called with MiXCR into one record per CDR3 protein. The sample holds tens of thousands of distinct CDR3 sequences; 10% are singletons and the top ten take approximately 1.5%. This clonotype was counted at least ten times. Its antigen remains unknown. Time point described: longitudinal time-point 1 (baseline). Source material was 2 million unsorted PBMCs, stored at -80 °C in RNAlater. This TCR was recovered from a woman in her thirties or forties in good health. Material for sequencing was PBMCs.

CDR3 nucleotides: TGTGCCAGCAGCTTAACAGCCTGGGGCAATCAGCCCCAGCATTTT. Its translation: CASSLTAWGNQPQHF. The chain carries TRBV7-2 and TRBJ1-5; D uncertain. The CDR3 runs to 15 residues. Germline lookup yields CDR1 SGHTA and CDR2 FQGNSA. The germline V and J ends were trimmed by 2 bases and 2 bases, with 10 bases remaining between them.